These 8 T cell receptor beta chains share one sample of origin, sequenced in a study of cytomegalovirus exposure and HLA in healthy donors. The PCR used 60 Vbeta and 13 Jbeta primers. Clones were read by immunoSEQ multiplex PCR, and TCRdb kept only the in-frame ones, dropping some. The profile shows 200,000 to 250,000 clones, approximately 85% of them singletons. The source material was PBMCs. The receptors originated from a woman between 40 and 50 years old in good health and CMV-seronegative.

The chain combines TRBV5-6 with TRBJ2-1, with D perhaps matching TRBD2 (5 bases). The CDR3 loop spans 17 amino acids. Trimming removed 0 bases from V and 5 bases from J, with 18 bases in between. CDR1 is SGHDT, CDR2 YYEEEE, per germline. The CDR3 protein is CASSLVGARGVNNEQFF. Here the CDR3 DNA reads TGTGCCAGCAGCTTGGTGGGAGCGAGAGGCGTAAACAATGAGCAGTTCTTC.

The chain links TRBV9 to TRBJ2-7; no reliable D call. In germline, CDR1 is SGDLS, CDR2 YYNGEE. Trimming took 0 bases from V and 6 from J, leaving 7 bases between them. This CDR3 spans 12 amino acids. CDR3 DNA: TGTGCCAGCAGCGTAGATTTGAGCGAGCAGTACTTC. It codes for CASSVDLSEQYF.

This clone was recorded a few times. The gene calls are TRBV7-3 and TRBJ2-7, with 11 nucleotides matching TRBD2. There are 17 residues in the CDR3. CDR1 and CDR2 (germline): SGHTA, FQGTGA. With V trimmed by 5 bases and J by 6 bases, 15 bases remained unmatched. The CDR3, as DNA: TGTGCCAGCAGCCAGGGAAACCCTAGCGGGAGGTTGAGCGAGCAGTACTTC. Translating gives CASSQGNPSGRLSEQYF.

This clone was observed a single time. V and J are TRBV6-6 and TRBJ2-1; D perhaps matches TRBD2 (6 bases). The germline V gene has CDR1 MNHNY and CDR2 SVGAGI (reference sequence). The CDR3 runs 13 residues. Trimming left V 2 bases short and J 12 bases short, with 14 bases between. CDR3 sequence reads: CASSYDSTRGQFF. DNA for the CDR3: TGTGCCAGCAGTTACGATTCGACTAGAGGGCAGTTCTTC.

The genes are TRBV27 and TRBJ1-3; tentative D call: TRBD1 (5 bases). V lost 4 bases, J lost 2 bases, and 12 bases lay in between. There are 15 residues in the CDR3. Germline CDR1 MNHEY, CDR2 SMNVEV (reference sequence). CDR3 region: CASSSRGTAGNTIYF. Written as DNA, the CDR3 is TGTGCCAGCAGTTCCCGGGGGACGGCTGGAAACACCATATATTTT.

The V and J genes are TRBV27 and TRBJ1-2, with a tentative D call TRBD1 (5 bases). CDR3 length: 15 residues. The germline V gene has CDR1 MNHEY and CDR2 SMNVEV (reference sequence). V was pared by 6 bases and J by 4 bases, with 18 bases between. The CDR3 spells CASSPIPGAPYGYTF. CDR3 in DNA: TGTGCCAGCAGCCCCATCCCTGGGGCTCCCTATGGCTACACCTTC.

The genes are TRBV6-5 and TRBJ1-2; D might be TRBD1 (6 bases). CDR3 size: 15 residues. Between the trimmed V and J ends, which lost 2 bases and 3 bases, there was a span of 13 bases. CDR1 MNHEY and CDR2 SVGAGI come from the germline V gene. DNA of the CDR3: TGTGCCAGCAGTTACGAGTACAGGGTCGACTATGGCTACACCTTC. Its protein product is CASSYEYRVDYGYTF.

The chain carries TRBV5-1 and TRBJ2-4; D may be TRBD2 (7 bases). The germline V gene encodes CDR1 SGHRS and CDR2 YFSETQ. Trimming stripped 5 bases from V and 8 bases from J, with 17 bases between. The CDR3 runs to 14 residues. For the CDR3, the DNA is TGCGCCAGCAGTCGCGAAGGGAGGGGGGACATTCAGTACTTC. The encoded protein is CASSREGRGDIQYF. The full variable domain, its missing parts supplied by reference TRBV5-1 and TRBJ2-4, is KAGVTQTPRYLIKTRGQQVTLSCSPISGHRSVSWYQQTPGQGLQFLFEYFSETQRNKGNFPGRFSGRQFSNSRSEMNVSTLELGDSALYLCASSREGRGDIQYFGAGTRLSVL.